One and the same sample provided the 32 T cell receptor beta chains below, sequenced in a study of Graves' ophthalmopathy and Graves' hyperthyroidism. Amplification of the TCR beta CDR3 regions used RNA transcripts (as template). Second-round multiplex PCR came after first-round RT-PCR with HTBI primers. TCRdb re-analysed the multiplex PCR reads in MiXCR, keeping a single row per CDR3 protein. The sample has some 200,000 distinct CDR3 sequences, 25% to 30% seen once; the top ten hold 9.1%. The specimen sequenced was peripheral blood. The receptors stem from a man in his fifties with Graves' ophthalmopathy.

This clonotype came up many times. The chain has TRBV24-1 and TRBJ2-2, with TRBD1 matching over 8 bases. V lost 5 bases, J lost 2 bases, and 15 bases stayed unmatched. This CDR3 is built from 19 residues. Germline CDR1 and CDR2: KGHDR and SFDVKD. CDR3: CATSGVPGTGPPNTGELFF. Here the CDR3 DNA reads TGTGCCACCAGTGGCGTGCCCGGGACAGGCCCTCCTAACACCGGGGAGCTGTTTTTT.

This clonotype was counted ten times or more. The chain joins TRBV6-4 to TRBJ1-3; D not certain. Trimming stripped 7 bases from V and 4 bases from J, with 26 bases between. Germline values: CDR1 MRHNA, CDR2 SNTAGT. This CDR3 contains 18 residues. CDR3 region: CASTPAGVENWLGNTIYF. The CDR3 DNA reads TGTGCCAGCACCCCCGCCGGCGTAGAGAATTGGTTGGGAAACACCATATATTTT.

This clonotype occurred a few times. The chain combines TRBV27 with TRBJ2-5, with TRBD2 matching 7 bases. CDR1 MNHEY and CDR2 SMNVEV come from the germline V gene (reference sequence). Germline trimming cut 2 bases from V and 5 bases from J; bases unmatched to any gene: 8. The CDR3 loop spans 15 amino acids. The CDR3 DNA reads TGTGCCAGCAGTTTAGATGGGAGGGCCGGCGAGACCCAGTACTTC. Translated: CASSLDGRAGETQYF.

At least ten counts were recorded for this clonotype. The chain is built from TRBV4-1 and TRBJ1-5; D gene ambiguous. The CDR3 spans 14 residues. Trimming left V 2 bases short and J 5 bases short, with 10 bases between. In germline, CDR1 is MGHRA, CDR2 YSYEKL. CDR3: CASSQWRDHQPQHF. As DNA, the CDR3 is TGCGCCAGCAGCCAATGGAGGGATCATCAGCCCCAGCATTTT.

This clonotype occurred many times. Here the CDR3 reads CASTPTSGYTGELFF. DNA of the CDR3: TGTGCCAGCACGCCGACTAGCGGATACACCGGGGAGCTGTTTTTT. The chain joins TRBV28 to TRBJ2-2, with TRBD2 matching 9 bases. CDR1 and CDR2 from the germline V gene are MDHEN and SYDVKM. This CDR3 is 15 amino acids long. V trimming: 7 bases; J trimming: 3 bases; junction bases outside the gene matches: 6.

The chain couples TRBV12-3 or TRBV12-4 to TRBJ1-5, with TRBD1 matching over 8 bases. With 6 bases clipped from V and 1 base from J, the junction kept 8 bases outside the gene matches. This CDR3 is 16 amino acids long. CDR3 loop: CASRATGGGSNQPQHF. CDR3 nucleotide sequence: TGTGCCAGCAGGGCAACAGGGGGTGGGAGCAATCAGCCCCAGCATTTT.

This clonotype was picked up many times. The chain employs TRBV6-2 or TRBV6-3 and TRBJ2-2, with 8 bases identical to TRBD2. V shed 6 bases, J shed 4 bases, and the junction held 16 bases outside the gene matches. This CDR3 comprises 18 residues. Germline V gene data show CDR1 as MNHEY and CDR2 as SVGEGT. The CDR3 sequence is CASSYGGAAQGLTGELFF. The DNA for the CDR3 is TGTGCCAGCAGCTACGGGGGGGCGGCCCAGGGCCTCACCGGGGAGCTGTTTTTT.

This clonotype was counted ten times or more. The V gene is TRBV29-1, the J gene TRBJ2-7, with 7 positions matching TRBD1. The germline V gene encodes CDR1 SQVTM and CDR2 ANQGSEA. V shed 6 bases and J 7 bases; nucleotides not matched to a gene: 12. This CDR3 has 13 amino acids. This CDR3 is CSVRQDRAGEQYF. The CDR3 DNA is TGCAGCGTCCGGCAAGACAGGGCAGGGGAGCAGTACTTC.

This clonotype was observed many times. The V gene is TRBV5-1, the J gene TRBJ2-7; possible D gene TRBD2, 5 bases. This CDR3 is 14 amino acids long. Germline V lookup: CDR1 SGHRS, CDR2 YFSETQ. Trimming pared 2 bases from V and 4 bases from J, leaving 13 bases between. The DNA of the CDR3 is TGCGCCAGCAGCTTAACGGACTTGGAGTACGAGCAGTACTTC. This translates into CASSLTDLEYEQYF.

Ten or more counts support this clonotype. This chain joins TRBV19 and TRBJ1-2, with D possibly TRBD1 on 6 matching bases. The CDR3 has 14 residues. Trimming cost V 8 bases and J 3 bases, with 16 bases left between them. Germline values: CDR1 LNHDA, CDR2 SQIVND (reference sequence). The chain's CDR3 is CASSRGPEDYGYTF. The CDR3 DNA sequence: TGTGCCAGTTCCCGGGGGCCAGAGGACTATGGCTACACCTTC.

The chain links TRBV6-5 to TRBJ1-5, with 7 positions matching TRBD1. The trim removed 5 bases at V and 0 bases at J, leaving 4 bases unmatched. The germline gives CDR1 MNHEY, CDR2 SVGAGI. The CDR3 sequence is 15 residues long. The CDR3 sequence: CASSHRQGSNQPQHF. The CDR3 DNA reads as TGTGCCAGCAGTCACCGACAGGGTAGCAATCAGCCCCAGCATTTT.

The chain is built from TRBV6-5 and TRBJ2-5; 12 nucleotides match TRBD2. With 2 bases clipped from V and 3 bases from J, the junction kept 4 bases outside the gene matches. The CDR3 has 16 residues. From germline, CDR1 is MNHEY and CDR2 SVGAGI. The CDR3 loop is CASSYGTSGYKETQYF. CDR3 sequence (DNA): TGTGCCAGCAGTTACGGGACTAGCGGGTATAAAGAGACCCAGTACTTC.

The table lists this clonotype with a few counts. The genes are TRBV7-8 and TRBJ2-7, with 8 positions matching TRBD1. This CDR3 has 18 amino acids. CDR1 and CDR2 (germline): SGHVS, FQNEAQ. After removal of 0 bases from V and 1 base from J, the junction contained 11 bases not matched to a gene. The CDR3 is CASSLASFGTGRSYEQYF. The CDR3 DNA sequence: TGTGCCAGCAGCTTAGCGTCTTTTGGGACAGGCCGATCCTACGAGCAGTACTTC.

The CDR3 DNA is TGCAGTGCTAGCCTAGGGGCCGTAAATCAGCCCCAGCATTTT. Translating it yields CSASLGAVNQPQHF. The chain recombines TRBV20-1 with TRBJ1-5, with TRBD1 as a possible D gene (5 bases). The CDR3 totals 14 residues. The V and J ends lost 3 bases and 4 bases respectively, with 13 bases between them. Germline assignment: CDR1 DFQATT and CDR2 SNEGSKA (reference sequence).

The V and J genes are TRBV24-1 and TRBJ1-2; D is uncertain. CDR3 size: 13 residues. V shed 9 bases and J shed 0 bases, with 10 bases lying between them. CDR1 and CDR2 from the germline V gene are KGHDR and SFDVKD. CDR3 coding DNA: TGTGCCACCGAATCGACGGCTAACTATGGCTACACCTTC. Translated, it gives CATESTANYGYTF.

The chain recombines TRBV12-3 or TRBV12-4 with TRBJ1-1; D remains unclear. The CDR3 length is 12 residues. The ends were cut back, 8 bases at V and 3 bases at J, with 10 bases in the middle. CDR3 sequence reads: CASGNSYTEAFF. The CDR3, as DNA: TGTGCCAGCGGAAACAGCTACACTGAAGCTTTCTTT.

In its sample, this clonotype was seen once. The chain uses TRBV7-3 and TRBJ2-7; TRBD2 might be the D (6 bases). Germline-derived CDR1 and CDR2 are SGHTA and FQGTGA. CDR3 length equals 14 residues. The ends were cut back, 6 bases at V and 7 bases at J, with 19 bases in the middle. In nucleotides, the CDR3 is TGTGCCAGCAGTCAAGGGCTAGAGACTAGTGAGCAGTACTTC. It is translated as CASSQGLETSEQYF.

There are many counts of this clonotype. The rearrangement uses TRBV20-1 and TRBJ2-2; D may be TRBD2 (5 bases). V shed 1 base and J shed 1 base, with 7 bases lying between them. This CDR3 has 14 amino acids. Germline V gives CDR1 DFQATT, CDR2 SNEGSKA (reference sequence). The CDR3: CSARVAGNTGELFF. CDR3 in DNA: TGCAGTGCTAGAGTTGCGGGGAACACCGGGGAGCTGTTTTTT.

This clonotype has a count of ten or more. The chain's CDR3 is CASSYSTRFGTTLNTGELFF. The DNA for the CDR3 is TGTGCCAGCAGTTACTCGACGCGTTTCGGCACCACTCTGAACACCGGGGAGCTGTTTTTT. This sequence joins TRBV6-2 or TRBV6-3 and TRBJ2-2; D is unresolved. Trimming left V 0 bases short and J 1 base short, with 21 bases between. There are 20 residues in the CDR3. The germline gives CDR1 MNHEY, CDR2 SVGEGT.

This clonotype has at least ten counts. The rearrangement uses TRBV9 and TRBJ2-5; D ambiguous. Trimming removed 1 base at V and 1 base at J, with 8 bases between. Germline values: CDR1 SGDLS, CDR2 YYNGEE. This CDR3 comprises 14 residues. Here the CDR3 DNA reads TGTGCCAGCAGCGTATCGGTTGGCCAAGAGACCCAGTACTTC. As protein: CASSVSVGQETQYF.

This clonotype came up a few times. The rearrangement links TRBV12-3 or TRBV12-4 to TRBJ2-7, with D possibly called TRBD1 or TRBD2 (5 bases each). This CDR3 has 13 residues. Trimming stripped 4 bases from V and 6 bases from J, with 13 bases between. CDR3 in amino acids: CASSYQGPSEQYF. CDR3 DNA sequence: TGTGCCAGCAGTTACCAGGGACCCTCCGAGCAGTACTTC.

The V call is TRBV6-1, the J call TRBJ2-7; 7 bases line up with TRBD1. Trimming took 6 bases from V and 2 from J; bases not matched to a gene: 4. There are 13 residues in the CDR3. Germline CDR1 and CDR2: MNHNS and SASEGT. This CDR3 reads CASRTGITYEQYF. The CDR3 DNA reads as TGTGCCAGCAGGACAGGGATAACCTACGAGCAGTACTTC.

This rearrangement joins TRBV6-5 to TRBJ1-1, with 8 positions matching TRBD1. V trimming: 4 bases; J trimming: 3 bases; junction bases outside the gene matches: 4. This CDR3 region has 14 residues. From germline, CDR1 is MNHEY and CDR2 SVGAGI. CDR3 DNA sequence: TGTGCCAGCAGTTCAGACAGGGGAGACACTGAAGCTTTCTTT. It codes for CASSSDRGDTEAFF.

The sample holds many counts of this clonotype. V and J are TRBV29-1 and TRBJ2-7, with unresolved D. The V gene's germline CDR1 is SQVTM and CDR2 ANQGSEA. The V gene lost 7 bases and the J gene lost 4 bases, with 11 bases spanning the gap. The CDR3 has 11 residues. CDR3 in amino acids: CSAAQAYEQYF. CDR3 nucleotides: TGCAGCGCGGCCCAGGCTTACGAGCAGTACTTC.

This clonotype was seen ten or more times. The chain links TRBV2 to TRBJ2-3; no clear D. The CDR3 totals 12 residues. The ends were cut back, 4 bases at V and 2 bases at J, with 4 bases in the middle. The germline V gene has CDR1 SNHLY and CDR2 FYNNEI. CDR3 in DNA: TGTGCCAGCAGTGTAGTCACAGATACGCAGTATTTT. It translates to CASSVVTDTQYF.

This clonotype came up many times. The gene calls are TRBV5-1 and TRBJ2-2; D ambiguous. The V end was cut by 4 bases, the J end by 2 bases, with 3 bases between. The V gene's germline CDR1 is SGHRS and CDR2 YFSETQ. This CDR3 has 12 amino acids. DNA for the CDR3: TGCGCCAGCAGCCAAAACACCGGGGAGCTGTTTTTT. It specifies CASSQNTGELFF.

This clonotype occurred many times. The chain joins TRBV28 to TRBJ2-7; TRBD1 aligns across 9 bases. Germline CDR1 and CDR2: MDHEN and SYDVKM. J lost 1 base, V lost 7 bases, and 5 bases had no gene match. This CDR3 comprises 14 residues. CDR3 amino acids: CASIEQGASYEQYF. For the CDR3, the DNA is TGTGCCAGCATCGAACAGGGGGCATCCTACGAGCAGTACTTC.

The chain is built from TRBV6-1 and TRBJ1-2, with D tentatively TRBD1 (6 bases). Germline CDR1 reads MNHNS; CDR2 reads SASEGT. V was shortened by 6 bases and J by 6 bases, with 11 bases between the two germline ends. This CDR3 is built from 12 residues. CDR3 in DNA: TGTGCCAGCAGCGAAACAGGGAATGGCTACACCTTC. Protein sequence: CASSETGNGYTF.

At least ten counts were recorded for this clonotype. The genes are TRBV20-1 and TRBJ2-7; D unresolved. The CDR3 is 16 amino acids. Per germline, CDR1 DFQATT and CDR2 SNEGSKA (reference sequence). The ends were cut back, 0 bases at V and 2 bases at J, with 17 bases in the middle. The CDR3 DNA follows: TGCAGTGCTAGAGATCAGTCACGGACGTGGACCTACGAGCAGTACTTC. It specifies CSARDQSRTWTYEQYF.

At least ten counts were recorded for this clonotype. The CDR3 bases are TGTGCCAGCAGTTTAGCGATCAATCAGCCCCAGCATTTT. It specifies CASSLAINQPQHF. The V call is TRBV27, the J call TRBJ1-5; D is unclear. The length of the CDR3 is 13 residues. Germline CDR1 is MNHEY and CDR2 is SMNVEV (reference sequence). The germline V and J ends were trimmed by 2 bases and 3 bases, with 5 bases remaining between them.

This chain connects TRBV11-2 to TRBJ2-7, with no clear D. The CDR3 is 13 residues long. The V and J ends lost 2 bases and 7 bases respectively, with 12 bases between them. Per germline, CDR1 SGHAT and CDR2 FQNNGV. The CDR3 region is CASSLSSLEEQYF. CDR3 coding DNA: TGTGCCAGCAGCTTATCGTCACTGGAAGAGCAGTACTTC. Together with reference TRBV11-2 and TRBJ2-7, the CDR3 gives the full variable domain: EAGVAQSPRYKIIEKRQSVAFWCNPISGHATLYWYQQILGQGPKLLIQFQNNGVVDDSQLPKDRFSAERLKGVDSTLKIQPAKLEDSAVYLCASSLSSLEEQYFGPGTRLTVT.

V usage is TRBV20-1 and J usage is TRBJ2-7, with a tentative D call TRBD2 (6 bases). CDR3 length equals 13 residues. V shed 5 bases and J shed 3 bases, with 14 bases lying between them. Germline V gene lookup returns CDR1 DFQATT and CDR2 SNEGSKA (reference sequence). CDR3 amino acids: CSAAPGLYYEQYF. The CDR3 nucleotides are TGCAGTGCTGCCCCGGGACTGTACTACGAGCAGTACTTC.